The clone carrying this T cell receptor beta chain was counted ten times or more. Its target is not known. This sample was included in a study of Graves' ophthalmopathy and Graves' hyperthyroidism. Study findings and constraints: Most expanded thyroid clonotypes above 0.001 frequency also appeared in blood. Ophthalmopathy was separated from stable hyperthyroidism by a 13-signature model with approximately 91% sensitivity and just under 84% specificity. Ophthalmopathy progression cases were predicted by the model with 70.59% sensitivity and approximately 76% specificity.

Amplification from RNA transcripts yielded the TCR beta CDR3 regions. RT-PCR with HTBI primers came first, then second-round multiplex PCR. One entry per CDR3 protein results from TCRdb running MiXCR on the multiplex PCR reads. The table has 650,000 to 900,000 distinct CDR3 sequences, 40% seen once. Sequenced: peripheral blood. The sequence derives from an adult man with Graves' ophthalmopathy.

CDR3 residues: CASSQMQGAGAEAFF. CDR3 sequence (DNA): TGTGCCAGTAGTCAGATGCAGGGGGCCGGCGCTGAAGCTTTCTTT. The chain has TRBV19 and TRBJ1-1; 8 bases fit TRBD1. V lost 5 bases and J lost 6; bases outside the gene matches: 11. This CDR3 is built from 15 residues. CDR1 and CDR2 (germline): LNHDA, SQIVND (reference sequence).